Sequencing of this TCR beta chain was carried out in a study of memory CD4+ T cells and cytomegalovirus serostatus. About the research overall: Of the healthy Belgian adults, 9 were CMV seropositive and 20 to 30 seronegative.

The sort gate was single viable CD3+CD4+CD8-CD45RO+ cells for memory CD4+ T cells. Donors' CMV status reflects serum IgG against pp150, pp28, p38, p52. After thawing, CD4+ T cells were positively selected. A few counts support this clone. Per the original methods: After removing out-of-frame reads, over 2 million distinct TCRbeta sequences remained. TCRdb's copy holds only in-frame clones and misses some; the assay was immunoSEQ multiplex PCR. That table supplies the V and J calls and clone size; D and trimming were determined from the DNA. The data contain 27,000 or so clones, about 81% of them seen just once; the ten biggest clones take up about 0.66%. Germline values: CDR1 LNHDA, CDR2 SQIVND (reference sequence). CDR3 length equals 19 residues. The J segment lost 4 bases and the V segment lost 7 bases, leaving 20 bases of the junction unmatched.

The V gene is TRBV19, the J gene TRBJ1-5; the match to TRBD1 covers 9 bases. Sequencing input: memory CD4+ T cells from blood. The source of this sequence is an adult in good health and CMV-seronegative. The CDR3 is CASTVTGTGTLGPNQPQHF. The CDR3 region has the DNA TGTGCCAGTACCGTAACCGGGACAGGGACCCTAGGTCCTAATCAGCCCCAGCATTTT.